This passage covers 9 T cell receptor beta chains from one sample sequenced in a study of PD-1 blockade in classical Hodgkin lymphoma. There was relapse after autologous stem cell transplantation in every patient, and there was variation in brentuximab vedotin exposure. The assay was immunoSEQ multiplex PCR, and TCRdb's table has in-frame clones only and misses some. This sample has tens of thousands of clones; roughly 73% occur once, and the top ten carry approximately 25%. The source material was peripheral blood mononuclear cells (PBMCs), sampled before the second cycle of nivolumab. The receptors come from a human donor with classical Hodgkin lymphoma.

The chain joins TRBV7-8 to TRBJ2-1; TRBD2 agrees at 8 bases. CDR3 length: 16 residues. The V gene end was trimmed by 3 bases and the J gene end by 4 bases; junction bases not matched to a gene: 8. Germline CDR1 and CDR2: SGHVS and FQNEAQ. Written as DNA, the CDR3 is TGTGCCAGCAGCTTTTTTAGCGGGATCAAATACAATGAGCAGTTCTTC. Its protein is CASSFFSGIKYNEQFF.

The genes are TRBV5-6 and TRBJ2-5, with D perhaps given as TRBD1 or TRBD2 (6 bases each). V lost 4 bases to trimming and J lost 2 bases, with 15 bases between them. The CDR3 runs to 15 residues. The germline CDR1 and CDR2 sequences are SGHDT and YYEEEE. The CDR3 bases are TGTGCCAGCAGCAGAGGGGGACTTTCTCAAGAGACCCAGTACTTC. Translating it yields CASSRGGLSQETQYF.

The rearrangement uses TRBV5-5 and TRBJ2-7, with D uncertain. Deletions cut 2 bases from V and 0 bases from J, with 9 bases between. This CDR3 contains 14 residues. Germline loops: CDR1 SGHKS, CDR2 YYEKEE (reference sequence). For the CDR3, the DNA is TGTGCCAGCAGCTTATCAGAGCCCTCCTACGAGCAGTACTTC. This gives the protein CASSLSEPSYEQYF.

V gene TRBV5-1 combines with J gene TRBJ2-1, with D tentatively TRBD2 (5 bases). The V end was cut by 7 bases, the J end by 10 bases, with 18 bases between. Per germline, CDR1 SGHRS and CDR2 YFSETQ. This CDR3 comprises 13 residues. The CDR3 sequence is CASADVNLAEQFF. Written as DNA, the CDR3 is TGCGCCAGCGCGGACGTAAACCTAGCCGAGCAGTTCTTC.

This rearrangement joins TRBV14 to TRBJ2-7, with D possibly being TRBD2 (6 bases). Germline-derived CDR1 and CDR2 are SGHDN and FVKESK. The CDR3 runs 15 residues. Deletions cut 2 bases from V and 2 bases from J, with 13 bases between. The CDR3 is CASSQQWGGTYEQYF. The CDR3 nucleotides are TGTGCCAGCAGCCAACAATGGGGAGGCACCTACGAGCAGTACTTC.

The chain combines TRBV30 with TRBJ2-1, with 10 bases matching TRBD2. CDR3 size: 12 residues. Germline V gene sequence: CDR1 GTSNPN, CDR2 SVGIG (reference sequence). CDR3 nucleotide sequence: TGTGCAACTAGCGGGATCTACAATGAGCAGTTCTTC. It is translated as CATSGIYNEQFF. The full variable domain, completed using reference TRBV30 and TRBJ2-1, is SQTIHQWPATLVQPVGSPLSLECTVEGTSNPNLYWYRQAAGRGLQLLFYSVGIGQISSEVPQNLSASRPQDRQFILSSKKLLLSDSGFYLCATSGIYNEQFFGPGTRLTVL.

CDR3 protein: CATSPTPGQGPSEQYF. The DNA of the CDR3 is TGTGCCACCTCTCCTACCCCGGGACAGGGACCCTCCGAGCAGTACTTC. The chain recombines TRBV15 with TRBJ2-5; 9 bases align to TRBD1. The J call may be in error: the DNA end matches TRBJ2-7 better. Germline assignment: CDR1 LNHNV and CDR2 YYDKDF (reference sequence). The CDR3 runs to 16 residues.

The V gene is TRBV15, the J gene TRBJ1-2; D perhaps matches TRBD1 (5 bases). This CDR3 has 13 amino acids. The germline V and J ends were trimmed by 0 bases and 7 bases, with 9 bases remaining between them. Germline CDR1 is LNHNV and CDR2 is YYDKDF (reference sequence). CDR3 sequence (DNA): TGTGCCACCAGCAGAGATTCAGGGTTTGGCTACACCTTC. It translates to CATSRDSGFGYTF.

The CDR3 nucleotides read TGTGCCAGTAGCTACAGGGAGGGCGAGCAGTTCTTC. It yields the protein CASSYREGEQFF. The rearrangement uses TRBV19 and TRBJ2-1; D is possibly TRBD2 (7 bases). Per germline, CDR1 LNHDA and CDR2 SQIVND (reference sequence). The CDR3 length is 12 residues. Deletions cut 6 bases from V and 10 bases from J, with 13 bases between. The variable domain in full, with the rest retrieved from reference TRBV19 and TRBJ2-1, is DGGITQSPKYLFRKEGQNVTLSCEQNLNHDAMYWYRQDPGQGLRLIYYSQIVNDFQKGDIAEGYSVSREKKESFPLTVTSAQKNPTAFYLCASSYREGEQFFGPGTRLTVL.